This T cell receptor (beta chain) is drawn from a study of cytomegalovirus exposure and HLA in healthy donors. Notes on the study in general: TCR beta V- and J-gene trimming was later associated with a missense DCLRE1C variant. Many donors carried some public TCRs, although rarity characterized most TCR sequences.

When sampled, the donors appeared nominally healthy, though they likely had unrecorded immune exposures. Note on this clone: The antigen remains unidentified.

V lost 0 bases, J lost 8 bases, and 8 bases stayed unmatched. Germline assignment: CDR1 MGHRA and CDR2 YSYEKL. This CDR3 is 15 amino acids long. It was with 60 Vbeta and 13 Jbeta primers that the PCR ran. The method was immunoSEQ multiplex PCR; TCRdb's version includes in-frame clones alone and lacks a portion of them. The sample lists around 200,000 clones; 70% to 85% were seen once. The origin of this receptor is a girl aged 2 to 9 in good health and CMV-seronegative. The chain has TRBV4-1 and TRBJ1-2; 8 nucleotides line up with TRBD1. The sequencing sample was made of PBMCs. CDR3 nucleotide sequence: TGCGCCAGCAGCCAAGATAGAGGGACAGGACTGGGCTACACCTTC. Residues: CASSQDRGTGLGYTF.